Following are 10 T cell receptor beta chains from one sample sequenced in a study of cytomegalovirus exposure and HLA in healthy donors. The data were produced by immunoSEQ multiplex PCR, yet TCRdb's version contains in-frame clones alone and is incomplete. Altogether about 150,000 clones are present, approximately 80% being singletons, with the ten largest covering less than 35%. The specimen sequenced was PBMCs. The receptors originated from a man in his thirties or forties in good health and CMV-seropositive.

V gene TRBV2 combines with J gene TRBJ1-5; 8 nucleotides align to TRBD1. Germline lookup yields CDR1 SNHLY and CDR2 FYNNEI. The CDR3 has 15 residues. The ends lost 6 bases at V and 2 bases at J; junction bases unmatched: 6. CDR3 sequence: CASRTGDLGNQPQHF. Written as DNA, the CDR3 is TGTGCCAGCAGGACAGGGGATCTCGGCAATCAGCCCCAGCATTTT.

The rearrangement uses TRBV2 and TRBJ2-2; a weak D match, TRBD2 (5 bases). Trimming shortened V by 6 bases and J by 4 bases, and 6 bases separated the two germline ends. There are 12 residues in the CDR3. Germline CDR1 reads SNHLY; CDR2 reads FYNNEI. CDR3 coding DNA: TGTGCCAGCAGCCGGGGCACCGGGGAGCTGTTTTTT. Its protein product is CASSRGTGELFF.

The chain couples TRBV27 to TRBJ1-1; D perhaps matches TRBD1 (5 bases). V was cut by 6 bases and J by 1 base, with 9 bases left in between. The V gene's germline CDR1 is MNHEY and CDR2 SMNVEV (reference sequence). This CDR3 has 13 amino acids. The CDR3 is CASRRQSNTEAFF. The CDR3 nucleotides read TGTGCCAGCAGACGACAGTCGAACACTGAAGCTTTCTTT.

The V and J genes are TRBV2 and TRBJ2-2; D is ambiguous. Per the germline V gene, CDR1 is SNHLY and CDR2 is FYNNEI. The CDR3 consists of 14 residues. Between the trimmed V and J ends, which lost 5 bases and 3 bases, there was a span of 10 bases. Here the CDR3 reads CASSSKRDTGELFF. The CDR3 DNA reads as TGTGCCAGCAGTTCCAAGCGAGACACCGGGGAGCTGTTTTTT.

This clone was seen only a few times. This sequence joins TRBV5-4 and TRBJ1-1; 8 nucleotides match TRBD1. Germline V gives CDR1 SGHNT, CDR2 YYREEE (reference sequence). The CDR3 has 13 residues. Trimming took 4 bases from V and 6 from J; bases not matched to a gene: 5. CDR3 amino acids: CASSRQGPAEAFF. CDR3 DNA: TGTGCCAGCAGCCGACAGGGGCCCGCTGAAGCTTTCTTT.

CDR3 amino acids: CASSLLYRGAGETQYF. DNA of the CDR3: TGTGCCAGCAGCCTCCTATACCGGGGGGCAGGAGAGACCCAGTACTTC. The chain links TRBV7-2 to TRBJ2-5, with D possibly matching TRBD2 (7 bases). Germline V gene data show CDR1 as SGHTA and CDR2 as FQGNSA. V lost 5 bases and J 4 bases, leaving 20 bases between the germline ends. The CDR3 has 16 amino acids.

The gene calls are TRBV6-6 and TRBJ2-1; 11 bases fit TRBD2. This CDR3 has 15 amino acids. From germline, CDR1 is MNHNY and CDR2 SVGAGI (reference sequence). J lost 6 bases, V lost 6 bases, and 7 bases had no gene match. The CDR3 sequence is CASSSAGTSGNEQFF. Here the CDR3 DNA reads TGTGCCAGCAGCTCCGCCGGGACTAGCGGCAATGAGCAGTTCTTC.

This clone was detected once. The chain recombines TRBV9 with TRBJ1-4; a weak D match, TRBD1 (5 bases). V shed 1 base and J shed 4 bases, with 8 bases lying between them. The CDR3 is made up of 14 amino acids. Germline values: CDR1 SGDLS, CDR2 YYNGEE. CDR3 nucleotides: TGTGCCAGCAGCGTAACAGGTGTTAATGAAAAACTGTTTTTT. It specifies CASSVTGVNEKLFF.

The chain uses TRBV7-4 and TRBJ1-4, with D hard to call. V was clipped by 5 bases and J by 0 bases, with 13 bases between them. The CDR3 runs to 16 residues. Germline V gene sequence: CDR1 SGHVT, CDR2 SQSDAQ. The CDR3 spells CASSPTSTPTNEKLFF. CDR3 DNA sequence: TGTGCCAGCAGCCCGACTTCCACCCCAACTAATGAAAAACTGTTTTTT.

The gene calls are TRBV7-9 and TRBJ1-5; D is unresolved. CDR1 and CDR2 from the germline V gene are SEHNR and FQNEAQ (reference sequence). The V gene lost 3 bases and the J gene lost 1 base, with 4 bases spanning the gap. The CDR3 runs to 13 residues. The CDR3, as DNA: TGTGCCAGCAGCTTGCAGAGCAATCAGCCCCAGCATTTT. This translates into CASSLQSNQPQHF.